Each of the 21 T cell receptor beta chains below was sequenced from the same sample in a study of T-cell reconstitution after alpha-beta-depleted transplantation in children. The authors prepared the TCRbeta library with unique molecular identifiers. TCRdb redid the calling of the PCR reads with MiXCR, one entry per CDR3 protein. The table lists 300,000 to 400,000 distinct CDR3 sequences, more than 10% of them singletons. The starting material was PBMCs, obtained from the stem cell graft. Receptor source: a human donor who donated a stem cell graft to a child with Fanconi anemia.

This clonotype was counted at least ten times. The chain carries TRBV7-9 and TRBJ2-3; 10 bases are a match to TRBD2. The CDR3 totals 16 residues. V gave up 4 bases and J gave up 5 bases; unmatched junction bases: 9. Germline CDR1 reads SEHNR; CDR2 reads FQNEAQ (reference sequence). The CDR3 region has the DNA TGTGCCAGCAGCTCCCGGACTAGCGGTCTCCGAGATACGCAGTATTTT. Residues: CASSSRTSGLRDTQYF.

This clonotype was detected many times. This sequence joins TRBV4-2 and TRBJ2-4; weak D call: TRBD1 (6 bases). CDR3 size: 17 residues. Trimming stripped 3 bases from V and 6 bases from J, with 21 bases between. The germline CDR1 and CDR2 sequences are LGHNA and YNFKEQ. CDR3 region: CASSQELQGRRANIQYF. The CDR3 coding sequence is TGTGCCAGCAGCCAGGAACTACAGGGACGGCGGGCAAACATTCAGTACTTC.

The chain carries TRBV3-1 and TRBJ1-4; 7 bases are a match to TRBD1. Trimming cost V 4 bases and J 4 bases; bases outside gene matches: 6. This CDR3 is built from 15 residues. The germline V gene has CDR1 LGHDT and CDR2 YNNKEL (reference sequence). CDR3 DNA: TGTGCCAGCAGCCGCCCCGGGACAGTTAATGAAAAACTGTTTTTT. Encoded protein: CASSRPGTVNEKLFF. Variable domain in full (rest from reference TRBV3-1 and TRBJ1-4): DTAVSQTPKYLVTQMGNDKSIKCEQNLGHDTMYWYKQDSKKFLKIMFSYNNKELIINETVPNRFSPKSPDKAHLNLHINSLELGDSAVYFCASSRPGTVNEKLFFGSGTQLSVL.

This clonotype was seen a few times. The chain links TRBV20-1 to TRBJ2-1; TRBD2 matches at 13 bases. The V segment lost 5 bases and the J segment 5 bases; nucleotides outside the gene matches: 6. The length of the CDR3 is 15 residues. In germline, CDR1 is DFQATT, CDR2 SNEGSKA (reference sequence). CDR3 sequence (DNA): TGCAGTGCTGGGAGACTAGCGGGGGGCCACAATGAGCAGTTCTTC. Amino acids: CSAGRLAGGHNEQFF.

The chain carries TRBV12-3 or TRBV12-4 and TRBJ1-4, with D perhaps matching TRBD1 (5 bases). The CDR3 is 14 residues long. V shed 1 base and J shed 6 bases, with 9 bases lying between them. Here the CDR3 reads CASSLVRDDEKLFF. The CDR3 coding sequence is TGTGCCAGCAGTTTAGTCAGGGATGATGAAAAACTGTTTTTT.

Only a few counts were recorded for this clonotype. The chain uses TRBV2 and TRBJ1-2; D is unresolved. V was trimmed by 3 bases and J by 2 bases, leaving 4 bases between them. CDR3 size: 12 residues. Germline CDR1 SNHLY, CDR2 FYNNEI. For the CDR3, the DNA is TGTGCCAGCAGTGAGCAGAACTATGGCTACACCTTC. It is translated as CASSEQNYGYTF.

This clonotype was found many times. The rearrangement joins TRBV5-1 to TRBJ1-2; D might be TRBD1 (5 bases). Germline CDR1 reads SGHRS; CDR2 reads YFSETQ. This CDR3 contains 15 residues. V was shortened by 5 bases and J by 3 bases, with 17 bases between the two germline ends. The CDR3 loop is CASRSGGPGDYGYTF. The CDR3 region has the DNA TGCGCCAGCAGATCCGGGGGACCTGGGGACTATGGCTACACCTTC.

The chain has TRBV5-1 and TRBJ1-4; 10 nucleotides line up with TRBD1. Trimming cost V 3 bases and J 7 bases; bases outside gene matches: 6. This CDR3 has 15 residues. Looked up from germline, CDR1 is SGHRS and CDR2 is YFSETQ. The CDR3 region is CASSSGTGDTEKLFF. CDR3 nucleotide sequence: TGCGCCAGCAGCTCCGGGACAGGGGATACTGAAAAACTGTTTTTT.

The sample holds a few counts of this clonotype. The chain uses TRBV5-1 and TRBJ2-2; no reliable D call. Trimming took off 4 bases at V and 4 bases at J, with 14 bases between the two ends. This CDR3 has 15 amino acids. Germline-derived CDR1 and CDR2 are SGHRS and YFSETQ. The CDR3 sequence is CASSPDPTGTGELFF. The CDR3 nucleotides are TGCGCCAGCAGCCCGGACCCGACGGGCACCGGGGAGCTGTTTTTT.

CDR3 residues: CASSQDLTGSLWEQYF. CDR3 DNA sequence: TGTGCCAGCAGCCAAGATCTGACAGGGTCCCTCTGGGAGCAGTACTTC. The chain links TRBV3-1 to TRBJ2-7, with TRBD1 identical over 7 bases. The V segment lost 0 bases and the J segment 7 bases; nucleotides outside the gene matches: 12. CDR1 and CDR2 from the germline V gene are LGHDT and YNNKEL (reference sequence). This CDR3 comprises 16 residues.

The rearrangement joins TRBV5-1 to TRBJ2-3; 12 bases map to TRBD2. In germline, CDR1 is SGHRS, CDR2 YFSETQ. With V trimmed by 4 bases and J by 8 bases, 11 bases remained unmatched. The CDR3 has 16 residues. The CDR3 spells CASSRGLAGPLGTQYF. For the CDR3, the DNA is TGCGCCAGCAGCCGTGGACTAGCGGGGCCGTTGGGTACGCAGTATTTT.

This rearrangement joins TRBV20-1 to TRBJ1-2; D unclear. Between the trimmed V and J ends, which lost 4 bases and 8 bases, there was a span of 17 bases. Germline V CDR1 and CDR2: DFQATT, SNEGSKA (reference sequence). The length of the CDR3 is 13 residues. The CDR3 sequence is CSAKQPQHPGYTF. The CDR3 DNA reads as TGCAGTGCTAAACAGCCCCAGCACCCGGGCTACACCTTC.

This clonotype was counted many times. The chain combines TRBV7-9 with TRBJ2-2; the D is unclear. Trimming took off 3 bases at V and 3 bases at J, with 5 bases between the two ends. The germline V gene has CDR1 SEHNR and CDR2 FQNEAQ (reference sequence). CDR3 size: 13 residues. CDR3 residues: CASSFHHTGELFF. The DNA for the CDR3 is TGTGCCAGCAGCTTTCACCACACCGGGGAGCTGTTTTTT.

This chain links TRBV7-9 with TRBJ2-3, with 8 bases that match TRBD2. The CDR3 runs 16 residues. The J segment lost 0 bases and the V segment lost 7 bases, leaving 9 bases of the junction unmatched. Germline V gene sequence: CDR1 SEHNR, CDR2 FQNEAQ (reference sequence). The CDR3 spells CASIVGRGGSTDTQYF. CDR3 nucleotide sequence: TGTGCCAGCATCGTGGGTCGGGGGGGCAGCACAGATACGCAGTATTTT. The variable domain in full, with the rest retrieved from reference TRBV7-9 and TRBJ2-3, is DTGVSQNPRHKITKRGQNVTFRCDPISEHNRLYWYRQTLGQGPEFLTYFQNEAQLEKSRLLSDRFSAERPKGSFSTLEIQRTEQGDSAMYLCASIVGRGGSTDTQYFGPGTRLTVL.

The rearrangement links TRBV12-3 or TRBV12-4 to TRBJ2-3; D gene ambiguous. Trimming removed 3 bases at V and 5 bases at J, with 6 bases between. The CDR3 loop spans 12 amino acids. For the CDR3, the DNA is TGTGCCAGCAGTTTTAGGCTAGATACGCAGTATTTT. This translates into CASSFRLDTQYF.

This clonotype was counted between two and nine times. The chain joins TRBV3-1 to TRBJ2-3; D is perhaps TRBD1 or TRBD2 (5 bases each). This CDR3 is built from 15 residues. CDR1 is LGHDT and CDR2 is YNNKEL in the germline V gene (reference sequence). V lost 5 bases and J 0 bases, leaving 12 bases between the germline ends. CDR3 in amino acids: CASSGGRKSTDTQYF. The CDR3 coding sequence is TGTGCCAGCAGCGGGGGACGGAAAAGCACAGATACGCAGTATTTT.

The chain carries TRBV10-3 and TRBJ1-2; possible D gene TRBD1, 6 bases. The germline CDR1 and CDR2 sequences are ENHRY and SYGVKD. The CDR3 covers 12 residues. Trimming shortened V by 5 bases and J by 11 bases, and 15 bases separated the two germline ends. The CDR3 sequence: CAISLNQGRYTF. CDR3 in DNA: TGTGCCATCAGTTTAAATCAGGGGAGATACACCTTC.

This clonotype was recorded many times. The chain recombines TRBV7-2 with TRBJ1-5, with a weak D call TRBD1 (5 bases). There are 15 residues in the CDR3. In germline, CDR1 is SGHTA, CDR2 FQGNSA. The V and J ends lost 1 base and 6 bases respectively, with 13 bases between them. The CDR3 reads CASSLGGRYGQPQHF. The CDR3, as DNA: TGTGCCAGCAGCTTAGGGGGCAGGTATGGTCAGCCCCAGCATTTT.

This clonotype was observed a handful of times. This chain joins TRBV5-1 and TRBJ2-5, with no clear D. Germline V lookup: CDR1 SGHRS, CDR2 YFSETQ. The CDR3 consists of 13 residues. The ends were cut back, 2 bases at V and 5 bases at J, with 10 bases in the middle. The CDR3, as DNA: TGCGCCAGCAGCTTAAGGGCCCGGGAGACCCAGTACTTC. Translated, it gives CASSLRARETQYF.

This clonotype was counted between two and nine times. CDR3 nucleotide sequence: TGTGCCAGCAGTCGGACAGGGTCCACTGAAGCTTTCTTT. Protein: CASSRTGSTEAFF. V gene TRBV12-3 or TRBV12-4 combines with J gene TRBJ1-1; 8 bases agree with TRBD1. Germline trimming cut 5 bases from V and 4 bases from J; bases unmatched to any gene: 3. The CDR3 is 13 amino acids.

This chain joins TRBV4-3 and TRBJ2-3; 8 bases map to TRBD2. CDR1 is LGHNA, CDR2 YSLEER, per germline. This CDR3 is 18 amino acids long. After removal of 1 base from V and 0 bases from J, the junction contained 9 bases not matched to a gene. The CDR3: CASSQGGSGVWSTDTQYF. The CDR3 bases are TGCGCCAGCAGCCAAGGGGGTAGCGGGGTATGGAGCACAGATACGCAGTATTTT.